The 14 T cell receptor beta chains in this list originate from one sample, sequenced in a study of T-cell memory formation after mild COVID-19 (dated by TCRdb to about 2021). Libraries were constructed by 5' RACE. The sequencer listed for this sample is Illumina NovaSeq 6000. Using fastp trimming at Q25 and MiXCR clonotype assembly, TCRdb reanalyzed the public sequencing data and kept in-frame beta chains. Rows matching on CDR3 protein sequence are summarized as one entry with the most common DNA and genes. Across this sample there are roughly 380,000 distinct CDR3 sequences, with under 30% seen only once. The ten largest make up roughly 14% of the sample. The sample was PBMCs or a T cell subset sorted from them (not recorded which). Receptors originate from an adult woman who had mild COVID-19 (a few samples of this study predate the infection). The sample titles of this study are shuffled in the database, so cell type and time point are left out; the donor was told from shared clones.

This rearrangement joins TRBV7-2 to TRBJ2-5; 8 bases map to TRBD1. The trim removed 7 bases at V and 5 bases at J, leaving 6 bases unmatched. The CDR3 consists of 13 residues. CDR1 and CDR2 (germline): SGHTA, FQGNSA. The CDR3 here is CASTKNRGETQYF. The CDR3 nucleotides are TGTGCCAGCACCAAAAACAGGGGGGAGACCCAGTACTTC.

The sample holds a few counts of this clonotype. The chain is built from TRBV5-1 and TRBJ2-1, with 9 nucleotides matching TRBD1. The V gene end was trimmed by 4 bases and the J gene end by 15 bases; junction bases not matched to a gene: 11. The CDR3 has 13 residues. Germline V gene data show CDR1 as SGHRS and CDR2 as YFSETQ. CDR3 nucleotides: TGCGCCAGCAGCCCCTTTGAGGGACAGGGACCGTTCTTC. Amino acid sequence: CASSPFEGQGPFF. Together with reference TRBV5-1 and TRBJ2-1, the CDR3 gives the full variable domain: KAGVTQTPRYLIKTRGQQVTLSCSPISGHRSVSWYQQTPGQGLQFLFEYFSETQRNKGNFPGRFSGRQFSNSRSEMNVSTLELGDSALYLCASSPFEGQGPFFGPGTRLTVL.

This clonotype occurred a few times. Here the CDR3 reads CASSATGTSAYGYTF. DNA for the CDR3: TGTGCCAGCTCAGCGACCGGGACATCAGCCTATGGCTACACCTTC. V usage is TRBV18 and J usage is TRBJ1-2; maybe TRBD1 (6 bases). Germline CDR1 reads KGHSH; CDR2 reads LQKENI. The CDR3 totals 15 residues. The ends were cut back, 5 bases at V and 4 bases at J, with 17 bases in the middle. The whole variable domain, remainder taken from reference TRBV18 and TRBJ1-2, is NAGVMQNPRHLVRRRGQEARLRCSPMKGHSHVYWYRQLPEEGLKFMVYLQKENIIDESGMPKERFSAEFPKEGPSILRIQQVVRGDSAAYFCASSATGTSAYGYTFGSGTRLTVV.

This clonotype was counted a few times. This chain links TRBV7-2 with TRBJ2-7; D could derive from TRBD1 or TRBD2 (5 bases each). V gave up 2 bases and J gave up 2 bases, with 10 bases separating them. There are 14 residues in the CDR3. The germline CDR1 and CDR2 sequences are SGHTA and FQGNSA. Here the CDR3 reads CASSLHQGAYEQYF. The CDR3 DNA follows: TGTGCCAGCAGCTTACACCAGGGAGCCTACGAGCAGTACTTC.

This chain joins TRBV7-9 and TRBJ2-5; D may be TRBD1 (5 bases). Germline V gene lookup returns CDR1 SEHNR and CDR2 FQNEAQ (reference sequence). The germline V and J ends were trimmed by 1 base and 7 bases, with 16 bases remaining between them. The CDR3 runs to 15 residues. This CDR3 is CASSLVPAVQGTQYF. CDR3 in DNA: TGTGCCAGCAGCTTAGTCCCTGCTGTTCAGGGGACCCAGTACTTC.

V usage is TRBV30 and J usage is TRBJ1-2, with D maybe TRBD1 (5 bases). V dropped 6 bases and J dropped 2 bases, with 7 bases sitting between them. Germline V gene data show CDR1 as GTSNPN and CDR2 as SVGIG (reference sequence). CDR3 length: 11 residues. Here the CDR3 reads CACRQNYGYTF. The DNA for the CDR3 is TGTGCCTGTAGACAGAACTATGGCTACACCTTC.

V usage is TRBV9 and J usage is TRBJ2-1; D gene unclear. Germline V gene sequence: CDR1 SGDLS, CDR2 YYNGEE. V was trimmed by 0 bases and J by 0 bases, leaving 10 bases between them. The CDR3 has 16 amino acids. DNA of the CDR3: TGTGCCAGCAGCGTAGATCCGGGCCGCTCCTACAATGAGCAGTTCTTC. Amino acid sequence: CASSVDPGRSYNEQFF.

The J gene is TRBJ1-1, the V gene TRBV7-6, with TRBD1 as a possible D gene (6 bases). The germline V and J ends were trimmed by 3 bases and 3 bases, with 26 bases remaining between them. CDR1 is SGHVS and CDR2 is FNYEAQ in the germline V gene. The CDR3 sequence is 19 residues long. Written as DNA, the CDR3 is TGTGCCAGCAGCTTGGGTTTCTGGGACACAACCAAGGGGGACACTGAAGCTTTCTTT. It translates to CASSLGFWDTTKGDTEAFF.

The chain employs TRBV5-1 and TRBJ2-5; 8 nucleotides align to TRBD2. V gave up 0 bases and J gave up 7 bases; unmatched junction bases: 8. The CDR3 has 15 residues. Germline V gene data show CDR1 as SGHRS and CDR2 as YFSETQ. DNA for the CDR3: TGCGCCAGCAGCTTGGTTAGCGGGGCCCAGGGGACCCAGTACTTC. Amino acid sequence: CASSLVSGAQGTQYF.

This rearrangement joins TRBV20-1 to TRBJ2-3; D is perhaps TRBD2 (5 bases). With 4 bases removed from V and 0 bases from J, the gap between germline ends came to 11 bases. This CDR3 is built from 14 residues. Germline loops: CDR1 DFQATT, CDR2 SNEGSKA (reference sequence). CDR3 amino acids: CSATWAGSTDTQYF. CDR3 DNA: TGCAGTGCTACCTGGGCGGGTAGCACAGATACGCAGTATTTT.

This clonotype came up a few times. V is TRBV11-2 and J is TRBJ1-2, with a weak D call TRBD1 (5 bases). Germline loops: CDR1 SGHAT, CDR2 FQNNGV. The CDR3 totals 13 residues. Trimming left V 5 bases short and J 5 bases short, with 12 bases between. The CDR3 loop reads CASSKDTVYGYTF. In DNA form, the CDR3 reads TGTGCCAGCAGCAAGGACACAGTGTATGGCTACACCTTC.

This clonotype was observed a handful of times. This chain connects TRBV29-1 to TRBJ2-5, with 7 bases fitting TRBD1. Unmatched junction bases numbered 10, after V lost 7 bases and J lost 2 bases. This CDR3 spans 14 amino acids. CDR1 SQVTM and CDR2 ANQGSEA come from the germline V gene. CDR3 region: CSGIPGQNQETQYF. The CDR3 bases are TGCAGCGGAATACCGGGACAGAATCAAGAGACCCAGTACTTC. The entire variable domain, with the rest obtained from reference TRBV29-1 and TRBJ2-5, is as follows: SAVISQKPSRDICQRGTSLTIQCQVDSQVTMMFWYRQQPGQSLTLIATANQGSEATYESGFVIDKFPISRPNLTFSTLTVSNMSPEDSSIYLCSGIPGQNQETQYFGPGTRLLVL.

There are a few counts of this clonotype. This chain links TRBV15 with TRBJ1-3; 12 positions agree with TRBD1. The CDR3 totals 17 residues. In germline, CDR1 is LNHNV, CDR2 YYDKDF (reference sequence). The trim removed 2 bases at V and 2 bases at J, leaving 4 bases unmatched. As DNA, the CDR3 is TGTGCCACCAGCAGACATAGGGACAGGGGGCCTGGAAACACCATATATTTT. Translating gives CATSRHRDRGPGNTIYF.

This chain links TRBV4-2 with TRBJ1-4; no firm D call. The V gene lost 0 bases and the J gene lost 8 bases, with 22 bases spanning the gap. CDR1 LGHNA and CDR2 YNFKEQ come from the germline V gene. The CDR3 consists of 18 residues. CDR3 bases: TGTGCCAGCAGCCAAGACCTCCATACGACAAGGGCCGGGGAAAAACTGTTTTTT. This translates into CASSQDLHTTRAGEKLFF.